This T cell receptor (beta chain) was identified in a study of T cell repertoires in cytomegalovirus infection (dated by TCRdb to 2018 to 2020). About the study as a whole: Donor HLA type was relevant to the analysis, because carriage of CMV infection together with the matching HLA type was indicated by public TCR beta signatures. General study outcomes and caveats: The ex vivo response was dominated by HLA-C-restricted CMV-specific TCR beta clonotypes, which also provided the single most frequent clonotype in two of eight donors. In both this cohort and an independent cohort of 350 or so donors, the cumulative frequency of public TCR beta family members distinguished carriers of CMV infection plus the relevant HLA type.

This clonotype was observed a few times. No antigen is known for it. Per-nucleotide qualities are absent, and no much larger clonotype sits a single base away. V ends up 0 bases short and J 6 bases short, with an unmatched junction base count of 11. Per the germline V gene (reference sequence), DFQATT is the CDR1 and SNEGSKA is the CDR2. The CDR3 numbers 16 residues from cysteine through phenylalanine. The read is trimmed to its CDR3 DNA, 48 bases read in frame from base 1. The data were produced on an Illumina HiSeq 1500. The public reads were reanalyzed by TCRdb: fastp trimming at Q25, MiXCR alignment, in-frame beta chains only. Every entry covers one CDR3 protein and lists the most common genes and DNA from its rows. For this sample the table gives roughly 640,000 distinct CDR3 sequences, of which 20% to 30% were detected only once. In total, the top ten clones hold 6.5% to 10% of the sample.

The receptor was isolated from a human donor in good health (CMV status not recorded). Some clones in this sample may be carry-over from other donors' samples. The sequenced material came from CD8+ T cells from PBMCs. This chain joins TRBV20-1 to TRBJ2-1; TRBD2 matches 7 bases in the middle. The CDR3 protein sequence reads: CSARDGAGGFINEQFF. The DNA is TGCAGTGCTAGAGATGGGGCCGGGGGGTTTATCAATGAGCAGTTCTTC.